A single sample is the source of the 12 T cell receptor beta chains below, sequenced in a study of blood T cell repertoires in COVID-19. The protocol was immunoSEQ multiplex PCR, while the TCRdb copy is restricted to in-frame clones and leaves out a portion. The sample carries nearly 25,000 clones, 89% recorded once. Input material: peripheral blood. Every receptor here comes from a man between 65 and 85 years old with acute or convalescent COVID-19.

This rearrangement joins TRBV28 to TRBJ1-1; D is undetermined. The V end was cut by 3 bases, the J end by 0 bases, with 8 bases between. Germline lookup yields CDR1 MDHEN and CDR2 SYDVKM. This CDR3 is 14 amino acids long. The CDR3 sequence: CASSFPALNTEAFF. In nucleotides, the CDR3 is TGTGCCAGCAGTTTCCCCGCGTTGAACACTGAAGCTTTCTTT. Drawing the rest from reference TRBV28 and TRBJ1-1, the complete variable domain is DVKVTQSSRYLVKRTGEKVFLECVQDMDHENMFWYRQDPGLGLRLIYFSYDVKMKEKGDIPEGYSVSREKKERFSLILESASTNQTSMYLCASSFPALNTEAFFGQGTRLTVV.

The CDR3 nucleotides read TGCGCCAGCAGCGATCAGGGGAACGATGAGCAGTTCTTC. This encodes CASSDQGNDEQFF. The rearrangement links TRBV5-1 to TRBJ2-1; TRBD1 might be the D (6 bases). CDR3 length: 13 residues. V gave up 4 bases and J gave up 8 bases, with 13 bases separating them. Per the germline V gene, CDR1 is SGHRS and CDR2 is YFSETQ.

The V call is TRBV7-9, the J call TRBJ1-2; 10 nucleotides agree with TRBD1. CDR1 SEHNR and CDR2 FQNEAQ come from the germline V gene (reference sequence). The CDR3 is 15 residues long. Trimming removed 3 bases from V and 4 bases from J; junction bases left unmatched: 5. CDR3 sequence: CASSLTGGGSYGYTF. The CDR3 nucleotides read TGTGCCAGCAGCTTGACAGGGGGCGGGAGCTATGGCTACACCTTC.

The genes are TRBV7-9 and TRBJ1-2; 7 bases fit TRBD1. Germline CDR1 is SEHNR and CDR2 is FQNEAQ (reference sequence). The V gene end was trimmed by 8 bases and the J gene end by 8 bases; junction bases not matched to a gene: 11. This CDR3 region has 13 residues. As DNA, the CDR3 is TGTGCCAGCCGATATCGACAGGGTGAAGGCTACACCTTC. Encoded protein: CASRYRQGEGYTF.

CDR3 bases: TGTGCCAGCAGTAACGCGGGCGGGGATGGGTACAATGAGCAGTTCTTC. Translating gives CASSNAGGDGYNEQFF. The rearrangement links TRBV27 to TRBJ2-1; D might be TRBD2 (6 bases). Trimming removed 5 bases from V and 4 bases from J, with 18 bases in between. This CDR3 region has 16 residues. The germline V gene encodes CDR1 MNHEY and CDR2 SMNVEV (reference sequence).

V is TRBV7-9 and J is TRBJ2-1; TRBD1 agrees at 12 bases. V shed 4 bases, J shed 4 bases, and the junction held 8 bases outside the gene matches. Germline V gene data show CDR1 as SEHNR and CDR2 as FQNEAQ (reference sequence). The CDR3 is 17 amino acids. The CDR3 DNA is TGTGCCAGCAGCTCACCGGGACAGGGGGCAGGGTACAATGAGCAGTTCTTC. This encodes CASSSPGQGAGYNEQFF.

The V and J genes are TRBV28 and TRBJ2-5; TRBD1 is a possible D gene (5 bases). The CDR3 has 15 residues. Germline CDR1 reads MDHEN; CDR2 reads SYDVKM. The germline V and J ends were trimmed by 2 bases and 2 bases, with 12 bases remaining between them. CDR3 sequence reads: CASSLPIQGQETQYF. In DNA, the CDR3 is TGTGCCAGCAGTTTACCCATCCAGGGTCAAGAGACCCAGTACTTC.

CDR3: CASSLGTGATYEQYF. The CDR3 bases are TGTGCCAGCAGCTTGGGGACAGGGGCTACCTACGAGCAGTACTTC. The J gene is TRBJ2-7, the V gene TRBV7-6; TRBD1 matches at 10 bases. CDR1 is SGHVS and CDR2 is FNYEAQ in the germline V gene. V shed 3 bases, J shed 2 bases, and the junction held 4 bases outside the gene matches. CDR3 length equals 15 residues.

The chain's CDR3 is CATSIDRDRPNTEAFF. The CDR3, as DNA: TGTGCCACCAGCATAGACCGGGACAGGCCGAACACTGAAGCTTTCTTT. V is TRBV15 and J is TRBJ1-1; 8 bases match TRBD1. The germline CDR1 and CDR2 sequences are LNHNV and YYDKDF (reference sequence). V was clipped by 4 bases and J by 1 base; unmatched bases: 8. The CDR3 is 16 residues long.

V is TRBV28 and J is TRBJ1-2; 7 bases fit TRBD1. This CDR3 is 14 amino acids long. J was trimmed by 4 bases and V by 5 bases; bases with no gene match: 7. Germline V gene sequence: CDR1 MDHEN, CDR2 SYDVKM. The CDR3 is CASSQGGDGYGYTF. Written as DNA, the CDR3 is TGTGCCAGCAGTCAAGGGGGCGACGGCTATGGCTACACCTTC.

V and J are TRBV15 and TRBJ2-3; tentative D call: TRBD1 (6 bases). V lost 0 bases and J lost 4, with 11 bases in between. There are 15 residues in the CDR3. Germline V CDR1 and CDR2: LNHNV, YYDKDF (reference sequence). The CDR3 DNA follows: TGTGCCACCAGCAGAGATCAGGGGTCGGCAGATACGCAGTATTTT. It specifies CATSRDQGSADTQYF.

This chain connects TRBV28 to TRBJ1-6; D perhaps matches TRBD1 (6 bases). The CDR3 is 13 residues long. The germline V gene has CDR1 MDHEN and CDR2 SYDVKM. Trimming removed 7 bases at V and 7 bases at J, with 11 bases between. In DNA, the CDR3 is TGTGCCAGCATAGGGGGGGCGAATTCACCCCTCCACTTT. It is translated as CASIGGANSPLHF.